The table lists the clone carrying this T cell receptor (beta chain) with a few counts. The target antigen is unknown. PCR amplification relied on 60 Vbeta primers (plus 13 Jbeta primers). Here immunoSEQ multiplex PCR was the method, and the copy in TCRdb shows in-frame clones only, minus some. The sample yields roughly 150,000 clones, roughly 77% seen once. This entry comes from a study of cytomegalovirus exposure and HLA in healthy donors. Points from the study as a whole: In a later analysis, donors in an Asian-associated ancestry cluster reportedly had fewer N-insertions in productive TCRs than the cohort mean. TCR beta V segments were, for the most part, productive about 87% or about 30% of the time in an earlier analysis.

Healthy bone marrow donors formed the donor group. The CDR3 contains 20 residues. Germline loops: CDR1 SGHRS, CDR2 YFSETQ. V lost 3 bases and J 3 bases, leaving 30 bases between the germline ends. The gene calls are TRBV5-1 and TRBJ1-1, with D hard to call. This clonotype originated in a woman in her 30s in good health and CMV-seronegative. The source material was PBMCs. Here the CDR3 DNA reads TGCGCCAGCAGCTCTATCAAAACTAGTATTCTGGCGGACCGGGACACTGAAGCTTTCTTT. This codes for CASSSIKTSILADRDTEAFF.